This TCR beta chain was sequenced for a study of cytomegalovirus exposure and HLA in healthy donors. For the study at large: A prior study identified 117 million unique TCR beta sequences from about 179 million T cells. Overall study results and limits: A later analysis linked a missense variant in DCLRE1C to the trimming of TCR beta V and J genes. According to the study, approximately 150 TCR beta chains were cytomegalovirus-associated. Most CMV-associated TCR beta chains appeared HLA-restricted in a later analysis.

Trimming at V came to 8 bases and at J to 3 bases, leaving 12 bases not matched to a gene. Per the germline V gene, CDR1 is LGHNT and CDR2 is FRNRAP. This CDR3 is built from 16 residues. Vbeta (60) and Jbeta (13) primers were used in the PCR. Method: immunoSEQ multiplex PCR; TCRdb's copy keeps in-frame clones and lacks some. The profile shows 100,000 to 150,000 clones, 83% of them singletons. Notes on this clone: Its matching antigen is unknown.

Sequences were obtained from PBMCs. This TCR was recovered from a woman in her forties in good health and CMV-seropositive. The chain employs TRBV12-5 and TRBJ2-1; 8 bases are shared with TRBD2. CDR3 nucleotides: TGTGCTAGTCCCCCGAGGGCGGGAGGAATCTACAATGAGCAGTTCTTC. Its translation is CASPPRAGGIYNEQFF.